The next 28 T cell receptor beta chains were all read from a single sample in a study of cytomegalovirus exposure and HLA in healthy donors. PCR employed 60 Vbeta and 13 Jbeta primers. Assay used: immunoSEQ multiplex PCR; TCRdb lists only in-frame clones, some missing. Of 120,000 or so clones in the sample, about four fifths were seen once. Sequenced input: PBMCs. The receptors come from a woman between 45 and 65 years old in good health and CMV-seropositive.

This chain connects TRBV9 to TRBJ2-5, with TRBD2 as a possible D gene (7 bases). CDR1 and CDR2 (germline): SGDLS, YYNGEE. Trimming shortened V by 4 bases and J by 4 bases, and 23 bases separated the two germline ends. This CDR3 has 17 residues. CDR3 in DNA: TGTGCCAGCAGCCAACGGAGGGGGGGGCCCCTGGGAGAGACCCAGTACTTC. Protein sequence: CASSQRRGGPLGETQYF.

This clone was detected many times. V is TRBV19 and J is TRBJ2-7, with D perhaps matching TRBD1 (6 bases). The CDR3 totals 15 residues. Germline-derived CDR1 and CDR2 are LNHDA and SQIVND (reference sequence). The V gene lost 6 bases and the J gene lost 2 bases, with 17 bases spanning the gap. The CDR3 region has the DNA TGTGCCAGTAGCGCCCAGAGAGGGGGAGCCTACGAGCAGTACTTC. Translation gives CASSAQRGGAYEQYF.

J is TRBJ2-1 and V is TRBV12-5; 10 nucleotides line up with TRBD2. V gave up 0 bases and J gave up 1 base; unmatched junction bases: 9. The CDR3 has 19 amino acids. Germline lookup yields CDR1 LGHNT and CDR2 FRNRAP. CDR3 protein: CASGLVQPPSGSSYNEQFF. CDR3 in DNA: TGTGCTAGTGGTTTGGTACAGCCTCCTAGCGGGAGTTCCTACAATGAGCAGTTCTTC.

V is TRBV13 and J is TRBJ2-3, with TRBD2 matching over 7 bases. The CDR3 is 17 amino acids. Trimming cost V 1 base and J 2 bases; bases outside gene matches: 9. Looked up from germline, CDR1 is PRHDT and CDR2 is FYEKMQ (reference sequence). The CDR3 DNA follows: TGTGCCAGCAGCTTAGACATTATGGGGGGGACCACAGATACGCAGTATTTT. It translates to CASSLDIMGGTTDTQYF.

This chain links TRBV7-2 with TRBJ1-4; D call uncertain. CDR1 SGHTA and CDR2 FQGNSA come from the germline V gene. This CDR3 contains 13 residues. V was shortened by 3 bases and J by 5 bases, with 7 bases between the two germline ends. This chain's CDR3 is CASSFGPNEKLFF. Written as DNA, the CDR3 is TGTGCCAGCAGCTTCGGTCCGAATGAAAAACTGTTTTTT.

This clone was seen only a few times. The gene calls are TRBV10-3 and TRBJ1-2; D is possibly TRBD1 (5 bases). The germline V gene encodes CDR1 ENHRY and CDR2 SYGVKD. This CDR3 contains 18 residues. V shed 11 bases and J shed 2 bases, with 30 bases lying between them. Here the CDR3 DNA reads TGTGCCTCCTCCCCCGCGGGGCCTAGCCGGACACGAAACTATGGCTACACCTTC. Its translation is CASSPAGPSRTRNYGYTF.

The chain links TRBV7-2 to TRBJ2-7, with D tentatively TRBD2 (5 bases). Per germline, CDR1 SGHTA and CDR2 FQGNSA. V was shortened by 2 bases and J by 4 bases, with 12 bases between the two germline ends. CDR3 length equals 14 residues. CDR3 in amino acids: CASSLNGNGYEQYF. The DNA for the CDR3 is TGTGCCAGCAGCTTAAACGGGAACGGGTACGAGCAGTACTTC.

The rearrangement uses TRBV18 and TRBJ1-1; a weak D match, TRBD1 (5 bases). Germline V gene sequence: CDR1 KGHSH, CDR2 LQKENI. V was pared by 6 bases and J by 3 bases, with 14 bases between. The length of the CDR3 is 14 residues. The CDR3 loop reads CASSPAGIDTEAFF. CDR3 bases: TGTGCCAGCTCCCCGGCAGGGATCGACACTGAAGCTTTCTTT. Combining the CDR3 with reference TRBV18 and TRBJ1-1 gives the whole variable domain NAGVMQNPRHLVRRRGQEARLRCSPMKGHSHVYWYRQLPEEGLKFMVYLQKENIIDESGMPKERFSAEFPKEGPSILRIQQVVRGDSAAYFCASSPAGIDTEAFFGQGTRLTVV.

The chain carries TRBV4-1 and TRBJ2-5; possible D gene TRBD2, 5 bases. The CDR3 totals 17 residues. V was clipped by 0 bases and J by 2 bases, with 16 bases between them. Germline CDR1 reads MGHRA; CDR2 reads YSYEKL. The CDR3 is CASSQDRTSVAQETQYF. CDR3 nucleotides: TGCGCCAGCAGCCAAGATAGAACTAGTGTGGCTCAAGAGACCCAGTACTTC.

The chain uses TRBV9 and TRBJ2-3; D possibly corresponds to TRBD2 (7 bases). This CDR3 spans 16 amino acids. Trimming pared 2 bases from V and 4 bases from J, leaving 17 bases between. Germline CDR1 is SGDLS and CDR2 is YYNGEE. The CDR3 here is CASSVRGGRGADTQYF. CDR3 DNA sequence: TGTGCCAGCAGCGTGAGGGGGGGGAGAGGCGCAGATACGCAGTATTTT.

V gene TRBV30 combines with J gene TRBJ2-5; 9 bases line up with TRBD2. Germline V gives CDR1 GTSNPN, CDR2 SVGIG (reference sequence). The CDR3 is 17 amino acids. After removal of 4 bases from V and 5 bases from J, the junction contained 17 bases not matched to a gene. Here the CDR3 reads CAWIEGGGGLYGETQYF. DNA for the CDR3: TGTGCCTGGATTGAAGGCGGGGGGGGACTGTATGGGGAGACCCAGTACTTC.

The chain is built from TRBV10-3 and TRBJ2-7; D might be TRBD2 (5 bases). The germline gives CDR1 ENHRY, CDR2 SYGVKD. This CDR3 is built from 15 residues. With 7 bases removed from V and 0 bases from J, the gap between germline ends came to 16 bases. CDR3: CAIKSSRADSYEQYF. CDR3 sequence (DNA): TGTGCCATCAAGTCTTCGCGGGCCGACTCCTACGAGCAGTACTTC.

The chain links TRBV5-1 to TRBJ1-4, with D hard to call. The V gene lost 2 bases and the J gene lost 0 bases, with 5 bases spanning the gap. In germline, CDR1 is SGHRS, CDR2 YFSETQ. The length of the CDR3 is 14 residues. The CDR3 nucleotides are TGCGCCAGCAGCTTCACTGCAACTAATGAAAAACTGTTTTTT. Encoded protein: CASSFTATNEKLFF.

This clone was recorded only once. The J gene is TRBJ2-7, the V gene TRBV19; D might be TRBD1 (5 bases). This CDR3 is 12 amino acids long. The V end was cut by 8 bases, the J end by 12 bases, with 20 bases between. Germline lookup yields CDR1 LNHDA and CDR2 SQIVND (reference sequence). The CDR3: CASQGMGRTLYF. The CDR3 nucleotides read TGTGCCAGTCAGGGCATGGGCAGGACCCTGTACTTC.

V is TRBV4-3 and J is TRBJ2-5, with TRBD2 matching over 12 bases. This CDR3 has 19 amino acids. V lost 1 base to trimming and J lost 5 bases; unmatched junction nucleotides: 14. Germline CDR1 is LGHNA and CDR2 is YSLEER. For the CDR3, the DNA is TGCGCCAGCAGCCAAGGGCATGGACTAGCGGGGAGGGGGTGGGAGACCCAGTACTTC. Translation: CASSQGHGLAGRGWETQYF.

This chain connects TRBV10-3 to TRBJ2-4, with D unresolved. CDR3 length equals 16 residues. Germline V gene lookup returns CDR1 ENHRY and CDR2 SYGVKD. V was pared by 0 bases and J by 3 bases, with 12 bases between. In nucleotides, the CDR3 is TGTGCCATCAGTGAGTCTCAGGTCGTGGGCAAAAACATTCAGTACTTC. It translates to CAISESQVVGKNIQYF.

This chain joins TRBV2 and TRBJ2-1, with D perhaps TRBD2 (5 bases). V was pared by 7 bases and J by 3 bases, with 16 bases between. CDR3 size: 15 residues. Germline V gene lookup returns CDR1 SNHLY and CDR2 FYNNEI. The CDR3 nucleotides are TGTGCCAGCATTGGAAGCGGAATATTCTACAATGAGCAGTTCTTC. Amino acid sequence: CASIGSGIFYNEQFF. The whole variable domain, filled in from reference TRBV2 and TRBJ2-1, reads EPEVTQTPSHQVTQMGQEVILRCVPISNHLYFYWYRQILGQKVEFLVSFYNNEISEKSEIFDDQFSVERPDGSNFTLKIRSTKLEDSAMYFCASIGSGIFYNEQFFGPGTRLTVL.

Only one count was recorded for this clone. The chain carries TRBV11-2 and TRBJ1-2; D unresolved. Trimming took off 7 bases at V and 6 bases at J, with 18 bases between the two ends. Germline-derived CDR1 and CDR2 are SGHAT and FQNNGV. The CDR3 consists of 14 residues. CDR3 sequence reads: CASTPSGGKDGYTF. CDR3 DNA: TGTGCCAGCACCCCTTCGGGAGGGAAGGATGGCTACACCTTC.

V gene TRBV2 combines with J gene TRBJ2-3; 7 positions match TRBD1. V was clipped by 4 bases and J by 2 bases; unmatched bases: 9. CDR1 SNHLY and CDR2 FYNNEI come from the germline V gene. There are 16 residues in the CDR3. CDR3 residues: CASSVTGTEITDTQYF. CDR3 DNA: TGTGCCAGCAGTGTAACCGGGACAGAAATCACAGATACGCAGTATTTT.

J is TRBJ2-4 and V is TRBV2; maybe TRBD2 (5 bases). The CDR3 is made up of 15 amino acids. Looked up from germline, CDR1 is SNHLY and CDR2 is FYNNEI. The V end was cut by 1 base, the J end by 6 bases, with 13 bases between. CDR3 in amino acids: CASSEDGMGRNIQYF. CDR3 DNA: TGTGCCAGCAGTGAAGATGGGATGGGGAGAAACATTCAGTACTTC.

This CDR3 reads CAISETGFTEAFF. The CDR3 DNA is TGTGCCATCAGTGAAACGGGGTTCACTGAAGCTTTCTTT. The gene calls are TRBV10-3 and TRBJ1-1, with D hard to call. CDR1 ENHRY and CDR2 SYGVKD come from the germline V gene. V was shortened by 3 bases and J by 4 bases, with 9 bases between the two germline ends. The CDR3 extends over 13 amino acids.

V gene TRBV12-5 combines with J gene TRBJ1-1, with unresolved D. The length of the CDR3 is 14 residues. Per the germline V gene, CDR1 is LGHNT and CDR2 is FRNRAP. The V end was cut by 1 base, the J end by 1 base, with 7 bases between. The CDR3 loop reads CASGLGTGNTEAFF. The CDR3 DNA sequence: TGTGCTAGTGGTTTGGGAACTGGGAACACTGAAGCTTTCTTT.

The CDR3 loop is CASSLSSGRFNEQFF. The CDR3 DNA is TGCGCCAGCAGCTTGTCTAGCGGGAGATTCAATGAGCAGTTCTTC. V usage is TRBV5-1 and J usage is TRBJ2-1, with TRBD2 identical over 10 bases. The CDR3 has 15 residues. V gave up 1 base and J gave up 6 bases; unmatched junction bases: 4. CDR1 and CDR2 from the germline V gene are SGHRS and YFSETQ.

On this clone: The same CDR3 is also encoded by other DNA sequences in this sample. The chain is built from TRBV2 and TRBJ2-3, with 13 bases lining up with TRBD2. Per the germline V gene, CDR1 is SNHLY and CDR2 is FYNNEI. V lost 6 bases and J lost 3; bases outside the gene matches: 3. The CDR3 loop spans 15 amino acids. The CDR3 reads CASRGLAGRTDTQYF. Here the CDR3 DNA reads TGTGCCAGCAGGGGACTAGCGGGAAGAACAGATACGCAGTATTTT.

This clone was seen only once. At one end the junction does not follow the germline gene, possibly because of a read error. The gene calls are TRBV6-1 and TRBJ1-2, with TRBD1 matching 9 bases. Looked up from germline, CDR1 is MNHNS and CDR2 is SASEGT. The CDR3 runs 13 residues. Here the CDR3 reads CASSHRDRVEINF. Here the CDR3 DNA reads TGTGCCAGCAGCCACCGGGACAGGGTTGAGATCAACTTC.

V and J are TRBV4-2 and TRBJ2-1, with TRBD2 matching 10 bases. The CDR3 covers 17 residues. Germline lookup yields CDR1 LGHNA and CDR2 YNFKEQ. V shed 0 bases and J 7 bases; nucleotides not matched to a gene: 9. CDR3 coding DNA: TGTGCCAGCAGCCAAGATGGACTAGCGGCCGCCTGGAATGAGCAGTTCTTC. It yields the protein CASSQDGLAAAWNEQFF.

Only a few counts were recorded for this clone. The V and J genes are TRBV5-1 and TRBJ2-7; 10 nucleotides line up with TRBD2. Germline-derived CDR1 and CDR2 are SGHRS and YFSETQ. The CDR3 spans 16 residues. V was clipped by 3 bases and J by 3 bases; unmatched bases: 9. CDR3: CASSSSPSGGHYEQYF. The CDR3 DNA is TGCGCCAGCAGCTCCTCCCCTAGCGGGGGACACTACGAGCAGTACTTC.

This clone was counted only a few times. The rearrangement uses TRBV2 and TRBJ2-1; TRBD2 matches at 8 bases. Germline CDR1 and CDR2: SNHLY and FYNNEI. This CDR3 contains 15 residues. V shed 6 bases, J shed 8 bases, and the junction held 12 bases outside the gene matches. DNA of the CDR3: TGTGCCAGCAGCCGGGGACTAGTGGGTGGGGATGAGCAGTTCTTC. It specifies CASSRGLVGGDEQFF.